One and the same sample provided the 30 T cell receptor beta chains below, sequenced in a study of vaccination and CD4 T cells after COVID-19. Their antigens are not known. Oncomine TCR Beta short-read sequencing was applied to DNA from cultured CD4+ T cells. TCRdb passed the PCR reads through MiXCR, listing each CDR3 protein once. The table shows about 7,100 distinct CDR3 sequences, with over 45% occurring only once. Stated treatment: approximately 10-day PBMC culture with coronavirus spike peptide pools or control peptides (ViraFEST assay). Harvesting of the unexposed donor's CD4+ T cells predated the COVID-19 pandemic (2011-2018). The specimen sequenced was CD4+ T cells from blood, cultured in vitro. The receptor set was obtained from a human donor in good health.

The CDR3 loop reads CASGLVLEGPGGYTF. The CDR3, as DNA: TGTGCTAGTGGTTTGGTACTCGAGGGACCGGGGGGCTACACCTTC. The chain uses TRBV12-5 and TRBJ1-2, with D possibly TRBD1 on 5 matching bases. The CDR3 runs 15 residues. The germline V and J ends were trimmed by 0 bases and 8 bases, with 16 bases remaining between them. CDR1 LGHNT and CDR2 FRNRAP come from the germline V gene.

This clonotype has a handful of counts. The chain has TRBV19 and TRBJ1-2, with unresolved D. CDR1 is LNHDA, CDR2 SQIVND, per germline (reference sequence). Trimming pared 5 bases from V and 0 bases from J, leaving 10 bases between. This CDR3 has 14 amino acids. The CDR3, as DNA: TGTGCCAGTAGTTTCGACGGTGCTAACTATGGCTACACCTTC. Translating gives CASSFDGANYGYTF.

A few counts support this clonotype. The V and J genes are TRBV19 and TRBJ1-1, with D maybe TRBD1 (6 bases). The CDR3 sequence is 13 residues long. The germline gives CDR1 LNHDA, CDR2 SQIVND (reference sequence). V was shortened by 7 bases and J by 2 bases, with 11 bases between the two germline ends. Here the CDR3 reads CASIRTANTEAFF. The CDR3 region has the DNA TGTGCCAGTATTAGGACAGCCAACACTGAAGCTTTCTTT.

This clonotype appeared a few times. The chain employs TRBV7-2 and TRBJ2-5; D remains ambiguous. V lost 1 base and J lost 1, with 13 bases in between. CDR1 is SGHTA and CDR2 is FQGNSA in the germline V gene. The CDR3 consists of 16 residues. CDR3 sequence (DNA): TGTGCCAGCAGCTTAGGCCAGCCTGAATCCCAAGAGACCCAGTACTTC. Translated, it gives CASSLGQPESQETQYF.

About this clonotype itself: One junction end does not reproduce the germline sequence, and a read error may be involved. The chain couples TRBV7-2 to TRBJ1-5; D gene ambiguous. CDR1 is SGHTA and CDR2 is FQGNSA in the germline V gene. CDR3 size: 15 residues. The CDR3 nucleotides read TGTGTCAGCAGCTTACAGTCAGATAGCAATCAGCCCCAGCATTTT. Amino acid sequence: CVSSLQSDSNQPQHF.

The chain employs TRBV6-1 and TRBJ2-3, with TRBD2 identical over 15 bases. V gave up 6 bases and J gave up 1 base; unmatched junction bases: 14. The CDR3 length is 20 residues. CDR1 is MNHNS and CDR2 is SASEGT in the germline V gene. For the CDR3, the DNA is TGTGCCAGCAGCACTCCGGGACTAGCGGGAGGAGGCGGACGCACAGATACGCAGTATTTT. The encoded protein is CASSTPGLAGGGGRTDTQYF.

The CDR3 DNA follows: TGCAGTGCTAGAGTTGTCAGGGGGACTGAAGCTTTCTTT. Its translation: CSARVVRGTEAFF. This chain connects TRBV20-1 to TRBJ1-1; TRBD1 aligns across 7 bases. The germline V gene encodes CDR1 DFQATT and CDR2 SNEGSKA (reference sequence). This CDR3 is 13 amino acids long. V was pared by 1 base and J by 5 bases, with 4 bases of the junction left unmatched.

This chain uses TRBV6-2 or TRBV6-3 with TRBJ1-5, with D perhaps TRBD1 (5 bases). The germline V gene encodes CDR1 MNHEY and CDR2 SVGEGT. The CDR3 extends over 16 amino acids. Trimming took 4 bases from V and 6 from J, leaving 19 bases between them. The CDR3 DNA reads TGTGCCAGCAGTTCACCCTTCGACAGTAATGCTCAGCCCCAGCATTTT. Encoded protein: CASSSPFDSNAQPQHF.

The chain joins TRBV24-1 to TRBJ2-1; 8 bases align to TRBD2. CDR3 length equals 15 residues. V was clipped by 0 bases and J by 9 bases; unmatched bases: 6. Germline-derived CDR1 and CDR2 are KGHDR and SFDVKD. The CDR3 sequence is CATSDLSGGRFEQFF. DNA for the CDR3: TGTGCCACCAGTGATTTGTCGGGGGGGCGCTTTGAGCAGTTCTTC.

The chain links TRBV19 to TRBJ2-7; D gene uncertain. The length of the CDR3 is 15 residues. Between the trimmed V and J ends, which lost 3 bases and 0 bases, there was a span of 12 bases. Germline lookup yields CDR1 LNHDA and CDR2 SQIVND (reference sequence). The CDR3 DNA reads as TGTGCCAGTAGTATTTCCGTCTCCGGCTCCTACGAGCAGTACTTC. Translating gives CASSISVSGSYEQYF. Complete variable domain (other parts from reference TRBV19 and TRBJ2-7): DGGITQSPKYLFRKEGQNVTLSCEQNLNHDAMYWYRQDPGQGLRLIYYSQIVNDFQKGDIAEGYSVSREKKESFPLTVTSAQKNPTAFYLCASSISVSGSYEQYFGPGTRLTVT.

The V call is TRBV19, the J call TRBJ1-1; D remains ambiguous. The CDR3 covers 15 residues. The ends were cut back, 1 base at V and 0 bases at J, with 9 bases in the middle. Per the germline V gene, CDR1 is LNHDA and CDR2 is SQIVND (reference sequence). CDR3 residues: CASSIGETVNTEAFF. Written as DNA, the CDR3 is TGTGCCAGTAGTATAGGAGAGACCGTGAACACTGAAGCTTTCTTT.

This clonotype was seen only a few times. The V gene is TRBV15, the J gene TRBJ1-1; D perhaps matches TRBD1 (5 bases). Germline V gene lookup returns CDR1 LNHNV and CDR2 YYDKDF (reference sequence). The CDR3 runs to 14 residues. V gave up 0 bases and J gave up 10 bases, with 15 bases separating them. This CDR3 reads CATSRDLTGFRAFF. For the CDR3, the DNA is TGTGCCACCAGCAGAGATTTAACAGGCTTCCGAGCTTTCTTT.

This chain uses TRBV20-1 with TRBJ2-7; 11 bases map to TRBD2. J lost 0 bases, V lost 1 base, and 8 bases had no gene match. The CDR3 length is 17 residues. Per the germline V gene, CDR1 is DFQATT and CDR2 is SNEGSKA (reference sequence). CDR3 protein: CSARAASGGPGSYEQYF. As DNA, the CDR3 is TGCAGTGCTAGAGCCGCTAGCGGGGGGCCTGGCTCCTACGAGCAGTACTTC.

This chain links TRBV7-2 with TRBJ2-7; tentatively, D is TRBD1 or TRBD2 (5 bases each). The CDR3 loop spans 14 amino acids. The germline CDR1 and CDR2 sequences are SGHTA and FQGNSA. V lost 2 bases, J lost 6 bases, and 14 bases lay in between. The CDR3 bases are TGTGCCAGCAGCTTAATGAGGGACGGCGGCGAGCAGTACTTC. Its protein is CASSLMRDGGEQYF.

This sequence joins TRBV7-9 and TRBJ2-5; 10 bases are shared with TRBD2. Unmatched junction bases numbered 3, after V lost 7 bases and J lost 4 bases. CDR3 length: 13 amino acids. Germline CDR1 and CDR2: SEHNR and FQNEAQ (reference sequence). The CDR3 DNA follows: TGTGCCAGCAAGAGACTAGCGGGAGAGACCCAGTACTTC. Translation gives CASKRLAGETQYF.

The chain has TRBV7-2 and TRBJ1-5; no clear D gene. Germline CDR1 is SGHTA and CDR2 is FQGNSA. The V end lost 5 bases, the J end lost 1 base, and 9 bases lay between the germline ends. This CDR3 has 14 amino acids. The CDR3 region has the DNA TGTGCCAGCAGCCCGGGGAGGAGCAATCAGCCCCAGCATTTT. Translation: CASSPGRSNQPQHF.

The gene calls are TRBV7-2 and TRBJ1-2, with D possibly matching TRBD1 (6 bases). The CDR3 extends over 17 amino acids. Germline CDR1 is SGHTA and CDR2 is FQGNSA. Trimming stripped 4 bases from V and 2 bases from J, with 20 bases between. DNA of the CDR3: TGTGCCAGCAGCTCCATTCCGGACAGCCGTTTCAACTATGGCTACACCTTC. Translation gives CASSSIPDSRFNYGYTF.

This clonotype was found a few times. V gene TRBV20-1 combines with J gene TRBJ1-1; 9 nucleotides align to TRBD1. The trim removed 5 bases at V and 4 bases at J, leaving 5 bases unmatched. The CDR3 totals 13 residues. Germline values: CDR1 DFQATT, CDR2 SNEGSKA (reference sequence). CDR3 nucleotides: TGCAGTGCTGAGGACAGGGGTGGCACTGAAGCTTTCTTT. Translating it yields CSAEDRGGTEAFF.

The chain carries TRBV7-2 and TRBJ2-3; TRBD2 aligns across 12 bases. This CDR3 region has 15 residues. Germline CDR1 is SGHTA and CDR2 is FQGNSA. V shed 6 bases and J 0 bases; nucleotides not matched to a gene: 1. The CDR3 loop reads CASRLAGGSTDTQYF. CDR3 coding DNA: TGTGCCAGCAGACTAGCGGGAGGTAGCACAGATACGCAGTATTTT.

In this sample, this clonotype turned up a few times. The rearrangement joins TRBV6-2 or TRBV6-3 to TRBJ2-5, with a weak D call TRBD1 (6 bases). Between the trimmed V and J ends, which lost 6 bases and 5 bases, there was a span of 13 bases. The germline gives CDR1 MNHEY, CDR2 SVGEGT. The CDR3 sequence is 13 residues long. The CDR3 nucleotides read TGTGCCAGCAGCTCAGGGGAGTGGGAGACCCAGTACTTC. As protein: CASSSGEWETQYF.

For the CDR3, the DNA is TGTGCCAGCAGCCCGGGGATAGCGGGGACCTACGAGCAGTACTTC. Its protein is CASSPGIAGTYEQYF. The chain is built from TRBV9 and TRBJ2-7, with 8 bases fitting TRBD2. V trimming: 4 bases; J trimming: 2 bases; junction bases outside the gene matches: 8. CDR1 is SGDLS, CDR2 YYNGEE, per germline. The CDR3 contains 15 residues.

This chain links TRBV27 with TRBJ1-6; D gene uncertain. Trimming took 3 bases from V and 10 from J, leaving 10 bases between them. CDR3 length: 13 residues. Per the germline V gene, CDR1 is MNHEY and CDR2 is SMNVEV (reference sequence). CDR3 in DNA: TGTGCCAGCAGTTTTGACCCGGACTCACCCCTCCACTTT. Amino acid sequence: CASSFDPDSPLHF.

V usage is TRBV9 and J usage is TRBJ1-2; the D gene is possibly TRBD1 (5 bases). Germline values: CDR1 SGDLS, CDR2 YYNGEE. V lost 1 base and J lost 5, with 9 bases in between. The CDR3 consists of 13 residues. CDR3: CASSVSAGYGYTF. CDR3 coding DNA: TGTGCCAGCAGCGTATCGGCAGGGTATGGCTACACCTTC.

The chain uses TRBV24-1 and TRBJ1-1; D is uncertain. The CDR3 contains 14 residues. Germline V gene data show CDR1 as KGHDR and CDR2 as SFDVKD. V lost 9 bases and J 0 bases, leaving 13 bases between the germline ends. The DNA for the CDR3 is TGTGCCACCGCCAGAGGAGGGTTGAACACTGAAGCTTTCTTT. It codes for CATARGGLNTEAFF.

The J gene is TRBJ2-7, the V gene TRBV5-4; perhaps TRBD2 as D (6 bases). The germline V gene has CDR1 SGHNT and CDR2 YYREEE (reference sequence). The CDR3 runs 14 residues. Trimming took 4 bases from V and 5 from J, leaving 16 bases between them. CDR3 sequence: CASSRGGSNNEQYF. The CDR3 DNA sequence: TGTGCCAGCAGCCGGGGAGGTAGTAACAACGAGCAGTACTTC. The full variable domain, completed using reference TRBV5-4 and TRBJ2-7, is ETGVTQSPTHLIKTRGQQVTLRCSSQSGHNTVSWYQQALGQGPQFIFQYYREEENGRGNFPPRFSGLQFPNYSSELNVNALELDDSALYLCASSRGGSNNEQYFGPGTRLTVT.

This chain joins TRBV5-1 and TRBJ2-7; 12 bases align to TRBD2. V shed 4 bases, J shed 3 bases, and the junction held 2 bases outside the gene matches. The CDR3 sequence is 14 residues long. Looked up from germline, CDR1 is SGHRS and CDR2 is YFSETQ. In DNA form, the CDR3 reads TGCGCCAGCAGCAAACTAGCGGGGGGCTACGAGCAGTACTTC. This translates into CASSKLAGGYEQYF.

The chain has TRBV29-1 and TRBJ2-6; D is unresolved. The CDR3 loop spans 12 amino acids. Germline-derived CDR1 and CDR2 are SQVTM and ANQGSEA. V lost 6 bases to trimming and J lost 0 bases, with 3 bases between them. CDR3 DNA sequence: TGCAGCGTGATCTCTGGGGCCAACGTCCTGACTTTC. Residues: CSVISGANVLTF. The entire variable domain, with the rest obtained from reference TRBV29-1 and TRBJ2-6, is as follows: SAVISQKPSRDICQRGTSLTIQCQVDSQVTMMFWYRQQPGQSLTLIATANQGSEATYESGFVIDKFPISRPNLTFSTLTVSNMSPEDSSIYLCSVISGANVLTFGAGSRLTVL.

CDR3 sequence (DNA): TGTGCCACCAGTGATTTTCGGGGGCAAGCTTTCTTT. Translated, it gives CATSDFRGQAFF. The chain has TRBV24-1 and TRBJ1-1, with D possibly matching TRBD1 (6 bases). The V gene's germline CDR1 is KGHDR and CDR2 SFDVKD. Trimming shortened V by 1 base and J by 9 bases, and 8 bases separated the two germline ends. The CDR3 extends over 12 amino acids.

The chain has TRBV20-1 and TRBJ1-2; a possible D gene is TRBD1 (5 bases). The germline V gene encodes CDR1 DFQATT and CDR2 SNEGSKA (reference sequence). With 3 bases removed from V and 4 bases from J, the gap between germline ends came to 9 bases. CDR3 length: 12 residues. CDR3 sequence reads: CSARTDIYGYTF. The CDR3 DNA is TGCAGTGCTAGGACAGACATCTATGGCTACACCTTC.

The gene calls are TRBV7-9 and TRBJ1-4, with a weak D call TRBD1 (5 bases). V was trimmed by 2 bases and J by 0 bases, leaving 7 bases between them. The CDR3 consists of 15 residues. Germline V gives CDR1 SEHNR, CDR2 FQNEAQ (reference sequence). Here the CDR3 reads CASSLWTTTNEKLFF. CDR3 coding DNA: TGTGCCAGCAGCTTATGGACAACAACTAATGAAAAACTGTTTTTT.